This TCR beta chain is drawn from a study of blood T cell repertoires in COVID-19. Background on the study: The United States, Italy and Spain were the sources of the acute and convalescent COVID-19 samples. Sources were T cells, B-cell-depleted T cells, or PBMCs; the material itself was cDNA or gDNA.

Per the germline V gene, CDR1 is LGHNT and CDR2 is FRNRAP. This CDR3 region has 12 residues. The V gene lost 4 bases and the J gene lost 6 bases, with 9 bases spanning the gap. Here immunoSEQ multiplex PCR was the method, and the copy in TCRdb shows in-frame clones only, minus some. The repertoire holds 210,000 or so clones, with under 90% as singletons. Those designated as exposed participants met a COVID-19 case within 2 weeks before study entry. The chain links TRBV12-5 to TRBJ1-1; no reliable D call. The receptor's source is a woman between 50 and 59 years old who had been exposed to COVID-19. The specimen was PBMCs or T cells enriched from blood (not recorded which). In nucleotides, the CDR3 is TGTGCTAGTGGTTCCCCAACTTCTGAAGCTTTCTTT. Its translation: CASGSPTSEAFF.